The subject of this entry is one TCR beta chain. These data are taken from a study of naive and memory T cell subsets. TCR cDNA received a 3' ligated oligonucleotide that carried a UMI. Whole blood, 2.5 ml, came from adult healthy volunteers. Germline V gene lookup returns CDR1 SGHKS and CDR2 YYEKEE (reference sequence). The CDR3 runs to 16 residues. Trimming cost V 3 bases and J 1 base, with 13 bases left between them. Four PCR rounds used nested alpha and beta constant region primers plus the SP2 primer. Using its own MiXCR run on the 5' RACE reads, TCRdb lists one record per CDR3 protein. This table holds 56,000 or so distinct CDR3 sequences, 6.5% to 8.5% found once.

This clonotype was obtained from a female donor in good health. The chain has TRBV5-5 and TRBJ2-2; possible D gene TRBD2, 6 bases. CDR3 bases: TGTGCCAGCAGCTCTCCCGGGGGAGAGAACACCGGGGAGCTGTTTTTT. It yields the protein CASSSPGGENTGELFF.